Shown below are 5 T cell receptor beta chains from a single sample sequenced in a study of cytomegalovirus exposure and HLA in healthy donors. The PCR ran on 60 Vbeta and 13 Jbeta primers. Measured with immunoSEQ multiplex PCR; TCRdb has only the in-frame clones, and not every one. The table records some 140,000 clones, approximately 8.9% of them present only once. The material sequenced was PBMCs. These receptors were obtained from a woman aged 40 to 49 in good health and CMV-seropositive.

Concerning this clone itself: The junction departs from germline at one end; a sequencing error may be responsible. The chain links TRBV19 to TRBJ2-7; 10 bases agree with TRBD1. CDR3 length equals 15 residues. Germline V gene data show CDR1 as LNHDA and CDR2 as SQIVND (reference sequence). The CDR3, as DNA: TGTGCCAGTAGTCTAGAGGGACAGGGGACCCACGAGCAGTACTTC. Protein product: CASSLEGQGTHEQYF.

This clone was detected only a few times. This chain connects TRBV11-2 to TRBJ2-7, with D tentatively TRBD2 (6 bases). Trimming took 2 bases from V and 6 from J, leaving 17 bases between them. The CDR3 spans 15 residues. Germline V lookup: CDR1 SGHAT, CDR2 FQNNGV. CDR3 amino acids: CASSLSGLSPPEQYF. The CDR3 DNA reads TGTGCCAGCAGCTTATCGGGACTCAGCCCGCCCGAGCAGTACTTC.

On this clone: At one boundary the junction diverges from the germline segment, which might be a read error. This chain joins TRBV5-4 and TRBJ1-6; D may be TRBD1 (6 bases). The CDR3 sequence is 13 residues long. CDR1 SGHNT and CDR2 YYREEE come from the germline V gene (reference sequence). The chain's CDR3 is CASSSGGGSPPHF. CDR3 sequence (DNA): TGTGCCAGCAGCTCGGGAGGGGGTTCACCCCCCCACTTT.

This clone was found a few times. This rearrangement joins TRBV6-5 to TRBJ1-2; TRBD1 aligns across 9 bases. The CDR3 has 12 residues. V shed 2 bases, J shed 8 bases, and the junction held 0 bases outside the gene matches. The germline V gene encodes CDR1 MNHEY and CDR2 SVGAGI. The CDR3 region is CASSYGTGGYTF. For the CDR3, the DNA is TGTGCCAGCAGTTACGGGACAGGGGGCTACACCTTC.

This clone was observed a handful of times. V and J are TRBV6-6 and TRBJ1-6, with 7 bases lining up with TRBD1. Germline V CDR1 and CDR2: MNHNY, SVGAGI (reference sequence). The CDR3 contains 15 residues. The V gene end was trimmed by 6 bases and the J gene end by 5 bases; junction bases not matched to a gene: 7. CDR3 sequence (DNA): TGTGCCAGCAGCTACCAACAGGGGAATAATTCACCCCTCCACTTT. It encodes CASSYQQGNNSPLHF.